The 22 T cell receptor beta chains presented below share a single source sample, sequenced in a study of spatial heterogeneity in lung cancer. MiXCR, applied by TCRdb to the 5' RACE reads, yields one record per CDR3 protein. The sample shows 7,000 to 8,000 distinct CDR3 sequences, 6.5% to 9% of them seen only once. Time point here: sample taken at primary tumor resection. Sequenced here: PBMCs, sampled at surgery. The source is a male donor with early-stage non-small cell lung cancer.

This clonotype was seen ten or more times. The J gene is TRBJ1-6, the V gene TRBV9, with D unresolved. This CDR3 has 14 amino acids. The V end was cut by 3 bases, the J end by 0 bases, with 4 bases between. Germline V gives CDR1 SGDLS, CDR2 YYNGEE. CDR3 amino acids: CASSEYSYNSPLHF. The CDR3 DNA sequence: TGTGCCAGCAGCGAGTACTCCTATAATTCACCCCTCCACTTT.

This clonotype showed up many times. The V and J genes are TRBV5-1 and TRBJ2-5; 8 bases agree with TRBD1. Per germline, CDR1 SGHRS and CDR2 YFSETQ. Trimming removed 2 bases from V and 5 bases from J; junction bases left unmatched: 8. The CDR3 has 15 amino acids. The CDR3 bases are TGCGCCAGCAGCTTACAGGACAGGGAAAGGGAGACCCAGTACTTC. This codes for CASSLQDRERETQYF.

This clonotype was counted at least ten times. The genes are TRBV11-3 and TRBJ2-1; 10 bases line up with TRBD2. This CDR3 contains 15 residues. J was trimmed by 7 bases and V by 4 bases; bases with no gene match: 7. Germline CDR1 SGHNT, CDR2 YENEEA. As DNA, the CDR3 is TGTGCCAGCAGCTCAGGACTAGCGGTCGGAAATGAGCAGTTCTTC. It specifies CASSSGLAVGNEQFF.

This clonotype was counted at least ten times. V gene TRBV7-2 combines with J gene TRBJ2-3, with D unclear. Deletions cut 5 bases from V and 6 bases from J, with 12 bases between. The CDR3 contains 13 residues. CDR1 and CDR2 from the germline V gene are SGHTA and FQGNSA. The CDR3 DNA reads TGTGCCAGCAGCCATCCCGCTTGGGATACGCAGTATTTT. Its translation is CASSHPAWDTQYF.

There are many counts of this clonotype. The rearrangement joins TRBV2 to TRBJ2-2, with TRBD1 matching over 8 bases. This CDR3 contains 13 residues. Germline CDR1 reads SNHLY; CDR2 reads FYNNEI. The V and J ends lost 10 bases and 3 bases, in that order; junction bases with no gene match: 4. CDR3 residues: CATIQGDTGELFF. CDR3 nucleotide sequence: TGTGCCACCATACAGGGGGACACCGGGGAGCTGTTTTTT.

This clonotype appeared many times. The chain is built from TRBV7-8 and TRBJ1-5, with unresolved D. The germline CDR1 and CDR2 sequences are SGHVS and FQNEAQ. This CDR3 contains 14 residues. V shed 5 bases and J shed 0 bases, with 8 bases lying between them. The CDR3 loop reads CASSVQLSNQPQHF. The DNA for the CDR3 is TGTGCCAGCAGCGTCCAACTTAGCAATCAGCCCCAGCATTTT. The variable domain in full, completed from reference TRBV7-8 and TRBJ1-5, reads GAGVSQSPRYKVAKRGQDVALRCDPISGHVSLFWYQQALGQGPEFLTYFQNEAQLDKSGLPSDRFFAERPEGSVSTLKIQRTQQEDSAVYLCASSVQLSNQPQHFGDGTRLSIL.

This clonotype was seen at least ten times. This sequence joins TRBV24-1 and TRBJ2-7, with 8 bases matching TRBD1. CDR3 length equals 17 residues. Trimming at V came to 5 bases and at J to 1 base, leaving 12 bases not matched to a gene. The germline gives CDR1 KGHDR, CDR2 SFDVKD. The CDR3 here is CATSGGVGTGPSYEQYF. The CDR3 DNA reads as TGTGCCACCAGTGGCGGGGTAGGGACAGGACCTTCCTACGAGCAGTACTTC.

This clonotype has a count of ten or more. In DNA form, the CDR3 reads TGTGCCAGCAGTTTATTCCGGACCCAGTACTTC. The encoded protein is CASSLFRTQYF. The V and J genes are TRBV28 and TRBJ2-5; D remains ambiguous. Trimming shortened V by 1 base and J by 7 bases, and 4 bases separated the two germline ends. Germline lookup yields CDR1 MDHEN and CDR2 SYDVKM. This CDR3 has 11 residues.

This clonotype was counted at least ten times. The chain employs TRBV29-1 and TRBJ1-4, with D maybe TRBD1 (6 bases). CDR3 length equals 14 residues. Per the germline V gene, CDR1 is SQVTM and CDR2 is ANQGSEA. The V gene lost 7 bases and the J gene lost 7 bases, with 19 bases spanning the gap. CDR3 DNA: TGCAGCGGACTGGACAGCCGATCCGGTGAAAAACTGTTTTTT. This encodes CSGLDSRSGEKLFF.

The rearrangement joins TRBV14 to TRBJ2-1; D remains unclear. The length of the CDR3 is 16 residues. Germline V gene sequence: CDR1 SGHDN, CDR2 FVKESK. Trimming took off 0 bases at V and 7 bases at J, with 16 bases between the two ends. Written as DNA, the CDR3 is TGTGCCAGCAGCCAAGAAGTCCCCCCTCCCGTAAATGAGCAGTTCTTC. Protein sequence: CASSQEVPPPVNEQFF.

This chain connects TRBV12-3 or TRBV12-4 to TRBJ1-3; D remains unclear. Trimming took off 3 bases at V and 0 bases at J, with 9 bases between the two ends. CDR3 length: 15 residues. The CDR3 DNA is TGTGCCAGCAGTTTTACTCCCGTCTCTGGAAACACCATATATTTT. Its protein product is CASSFTPVSGNTIYF.

This clonotype turned up a few times. The chain has TRBV5-1 and TRBJ2-3; the match to TRBD2 covers 12 bases. This CDR3 region has 14 residues. The junction had 3 bases not matched to a gene; V was cut back by 4 bases and J by 6 bases. CDR1 and CDR2 (germline): SGHRS, YFSETQ. Here the CDR3 DNA reads TGCGCCAGCAGCCCCGGGACTAGCGGGGATACGCAGTATTTT. It translates to CASSPGTSGDTQYF.

This clonotype came up many times. This rearrangement joins TRBV5-1 to TRBJ1-2, with TRBD1 as a possible D gene (5 bases). Germline values: CDR1 SGHRS, CDR2 YFSETQ. This CDR3 comprises 14 residues. Trimming pared 0 bases from V and 8 bases from J, leaving 14 bases between. CDR3 sequence reads: CASSLGLPGKGYTF. The CDR3 nucleotides read TGCGCCAGCAGCTTGGGTCTACCAGGGAAGGGCTACACCTTC.

This clonotype was counted many times. The gene calls are TRBV20-1 and TRBJ2-3, with D possibly TRBD2 on 6 matching bases. V lost 3 bases, J lost 2 bases, and 15 bases lay in between. Per germline, CDR1 DFQATT and CDR2 SNEGSKA (reference sequence). This CDR3 spans 15 amino acids. The chain's CDR3 is CSASGAGTLTDTQYF. The CDR3 bases are TGCAGTGCTAGTGGAGCGGGCACCCTCACAGATACGCAGTATTTT.

This clonotype occurred many times. This chain joins TRBV5-1 and TRBJ2-2, with 7 nucleotides matching TRBD1. Looked up from germline, CDR1 is SGHRS and CDR2 is YFSETQ. With 0 bases clipped from V and 0 bases from J, the junction kept 2 bases outside the gene matches. This CDR3 contains 16 residues. CDR3 residues: CASSLADRANTGELFF. The CDR3 bases are TGCGCCAGCAGCTTGGCTGACAGGGCGAACACCGGGGAGCTGTTTTTT. Using reference TRBV5-1 and TRBJ2-2 for the parts outside the CDR3, the full variable domain is KAGVTQTPRYLIKTRGQQVTLSCSPISGHRSVSWYQQTPGQGLQFLFEYFSETQRNKGNFPGRFSGRQFSNSRSEMNVSTLELGDSALYLCASSLADRANTGELFFGEGSRLTVL.

This clonotype was detected ten times or more. The J gene is TRBJ2-7, the V gene TRBV28; the D call may be TRBD1 or TRBD2 (5 bases each). Trimming cost V 6 bases and J 2 bases, with 8 bases left between them. This CDR3 is built from 12 residues. Germline assignment: CDR1 MDHEN and CDR2 SYDVKM. The CDR3 region has the DNA TGTGCCAGCAGGGTGGGACCCTACGAGCAGTACTTC. This gives the protein CASRVGPYEQYF.

The chain combines TRBV29-1 with TRBJ2-1; 7 positions match TRBD1. Germline-derived CDR1 and CDR2 are SQVTM and ANQGSEA. V trimming: 6 bases; J trimming: 8 bases; junction bases outside the gene matches: 4. The CDR3 has 11 residues. The CDR3 reads CSVRGSDEQFF. The CDR3 DNA follows: TGCAGCGTCAGGGGGTCCGATGAGCAGTTCTTC.

This clonotype has a count of ten or more. J is TRBJ1-1 and V is TRBV7-2; 7 positions match TRBD1. Trimming took 5 bases from V and 8 from J; bases not matched to a gene: 11. The CDR3 is 14 amino acids. Germline CDR1 reads SGHTA; CDR2 reads FQGNSA. CDR3 amino acids: CASSRIPGGEEAFF. The CDR3 bases are TGTGCCAGCAGCCGAATCCCAGGGGGTGAGGAAGCTTTCTTT.

This clonotype was observed many times. The chain carries TRBV19 and TRBJ1-2, with unresolved D. Germline lookup yields CDR1 LNHDA and CDR2 SQIVND (reference sequence). V was trimmed by 4 bases and J by 8 bases, leaving 17 bases between them. The CDR3 loop spans 14 amino acids. The CDR3 loop reads CASSTAGQEGGYTF. CDR3 in DNA: TGTGCCAGTAGTACCGCCGGGCAGGAGGGCGGCTACACCTTC.

This clonotype was counted ten times or more. The chain uses TRBV19 and TRBJ2-1; 10 positions match TRBD2. The CDR3 length is 13 residues. CDR1 is LNHDA, CDR2 SQIVND, per germline (reference sequence). The CDR3 DNA is TGTGCTGCAGCGGGAGGGGGGAACAATGAGCAGTTCTTC. Protein sequence: CAAAGGGNNEQFF.

This clonotype has just a few counts. This chain connects TRBV5-6 to TRBJ1-1; 11 bases are a match to TRBD1. There are 14 residues in the CDR3. The germline V gene has CDR1 SGHDT and CDR2 YYEEEE. V lost 4 bases and J lost 3; bases outside the gene matches: 2. DNA for the CDR3: TGTGCCAGCAGCGGGGACAGGGGGTACACTGAAGCTTTCTTT. This sequence encodes CASSGDRGYTEAFF.

The CDR3, as DNA: TGTGCCAGTAGTACCTTAGGGACGGCGATCAGTTCACCCCTCCACTTT. This translates into CASSTLGTAISSPLHF. V gene TRBV19 combines with J gene TRBJ1-6; D possibly corresponds to TRBD1 (5 bases). The germline V gene encodes CDR1 LNHDA and CDR2 SQIVND (reference sequence). V was clipped by 4 bases and J by 9 bases, with 19 bases between them. This CDR3 has 16 residues.